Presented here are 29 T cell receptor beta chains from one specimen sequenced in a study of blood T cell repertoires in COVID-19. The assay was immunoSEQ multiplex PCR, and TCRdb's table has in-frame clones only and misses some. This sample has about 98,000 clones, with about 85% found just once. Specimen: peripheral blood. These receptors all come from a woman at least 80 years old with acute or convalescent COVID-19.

The CDR3 coding sequence is TGTGCCAGCAGTTCCGGGACTAGCGGGGGGGCTCGGAATGAGCAGTTCTTC. Translation gives CASSSGTSGGARNEQFF. The J gene is TRBJ2-1, the V gene TRBV5-4; 16 bases match TRBD2. The CDR3 extends over 17 amino acids. Germline CDR1 is SGHNT and CDR2 is YYREEE (reference sequence). The junction had 9 bases not matched to a gene; V was cut back by 5 bases and J by 7 bases.

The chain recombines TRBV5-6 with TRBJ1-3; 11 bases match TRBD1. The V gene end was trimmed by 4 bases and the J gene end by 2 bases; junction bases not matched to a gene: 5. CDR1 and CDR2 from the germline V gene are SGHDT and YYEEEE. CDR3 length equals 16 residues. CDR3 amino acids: CASSRTGGSAGNTIYF. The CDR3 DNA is TGTGCCAGCAGCCGGACAGGGGGCAGCGCTGGAAACACCATATATTTT.

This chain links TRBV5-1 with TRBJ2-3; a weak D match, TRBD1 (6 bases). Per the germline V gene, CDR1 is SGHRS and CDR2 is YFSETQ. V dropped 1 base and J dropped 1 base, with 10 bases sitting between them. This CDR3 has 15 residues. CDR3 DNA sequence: TGCGCCAGCAGCTTGAGGAGACAGGGCACAGATACGCAGTATTTT. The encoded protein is CASSLRRQGTDTQYF.

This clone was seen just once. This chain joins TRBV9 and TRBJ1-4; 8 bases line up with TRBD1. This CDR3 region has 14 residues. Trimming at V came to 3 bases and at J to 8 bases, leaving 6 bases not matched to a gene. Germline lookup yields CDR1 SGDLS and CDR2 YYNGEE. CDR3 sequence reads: CASSAGQGAEKLFF. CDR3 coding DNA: TGTGCCAGCAGCGCCGGACAGGGAGCAGAAAAACTGTTTTTT.

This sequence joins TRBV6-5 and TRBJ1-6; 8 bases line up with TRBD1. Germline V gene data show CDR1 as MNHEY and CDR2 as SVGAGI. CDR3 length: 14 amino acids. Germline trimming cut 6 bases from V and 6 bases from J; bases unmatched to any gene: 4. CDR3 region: CASRAGTGNSPLHF. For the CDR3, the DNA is TGTGCCAGCAGGGCTGGGACAGGTAATTCACCCCTCCACTTT.

The CDR3 sequence: CASSVFSGSTDTQYF. Written as DNA, the CDR3 is TGTGCCAGCAGCGTATTTTCGGGATCCACAGATACGCAGTATTTT. The chain uses TRBV9 and TRBJ2-3, with D possibly TRBD2 on 5 matching bases. This CDR3 contains 15 residues. Germline CDR1 and CDR2: SGDLS and YYNGEE. V was clipped by 1 base and J by 2 bases, with 11 bases between them.

The CDR3 DNA sequence: TGCGCCAGCAGCCAAGAAAGTACCCGACAGGGGAACTCTGGGGCCAACGTCCTGACTTTC. Translating it yields CASSQESTRQGNSGANVLTF. V is TRBV4-1 and J is TRBJ2-6; the match to TRBD1 covers 8 bases. V lost 0 bases to trimming and J lost 0 bases; unmatched junction nucleotides: 10. This CDR3 is built from 20 residues. Germline V lookup: CDR1 MGHRA, CDR2 YSYEKL.

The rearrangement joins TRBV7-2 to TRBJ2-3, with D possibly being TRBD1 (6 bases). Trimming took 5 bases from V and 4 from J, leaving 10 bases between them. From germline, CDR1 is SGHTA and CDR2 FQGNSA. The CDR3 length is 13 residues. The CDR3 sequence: CASSPEGADTQYF. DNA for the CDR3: TGTGCCAGCAGCCCCGAGGGGGCAGATACGCAGTATTTT.

The chain's CDR3 is CASSDEGQFSGNTIYF. CDR3 in DNA: TGTGCCAGCAGTGACGAGGGCCAATTCTCTGGAAACACCATATATTTT. The chain employs TRBV6-1 and TRBJ1-3, with D uncertain. V was clipped by 3 bases and J by 0 bases, with 12 bases between them. From germline, CDR1 is MNHNS and CDR2 SASEGT. The CDR3 runs 16 residues.

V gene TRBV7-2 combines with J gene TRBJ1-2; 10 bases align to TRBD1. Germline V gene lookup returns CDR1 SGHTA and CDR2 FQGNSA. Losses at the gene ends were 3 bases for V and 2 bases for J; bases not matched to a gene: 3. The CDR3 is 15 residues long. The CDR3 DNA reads TGTGCCAGCAGCTTTCCGGGACAGGGGAACTATGGCTACACCTTC. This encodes CASSFPGQGNYGYTF.

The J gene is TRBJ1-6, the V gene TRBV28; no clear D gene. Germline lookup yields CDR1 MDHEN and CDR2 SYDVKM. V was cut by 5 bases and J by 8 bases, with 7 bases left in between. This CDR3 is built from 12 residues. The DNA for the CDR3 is TGTGCCAGCAGTGGTCAGGATTCACCCCTCCACTTT. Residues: CASSGQDSPLHF. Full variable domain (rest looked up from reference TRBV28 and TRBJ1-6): DVKVTQSSRYLVKRTGEKVFLECVQDMDHENMFWYRQDPGLGLRLIYFSYDVKMKEKGDIPEGYSVSREKKERFSLILESASTNQTSMYLCASSGQDSPLHFGNGTRLTVT.

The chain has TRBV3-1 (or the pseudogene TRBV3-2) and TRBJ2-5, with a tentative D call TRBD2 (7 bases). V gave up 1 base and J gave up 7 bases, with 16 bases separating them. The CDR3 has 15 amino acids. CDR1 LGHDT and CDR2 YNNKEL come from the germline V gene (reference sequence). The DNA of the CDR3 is TGTGCCAGCAGCCAAGCCAAGGGGGGGAGGGTGACCCAGTACTTC. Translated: CASSQAKGGRVTQYF.

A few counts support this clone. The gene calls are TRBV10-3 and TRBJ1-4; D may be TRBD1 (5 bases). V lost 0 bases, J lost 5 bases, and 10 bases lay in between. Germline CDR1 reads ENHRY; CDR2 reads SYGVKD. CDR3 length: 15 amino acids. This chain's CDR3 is CAISESEGRNEKLFF. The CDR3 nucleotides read TGTGCCATCAGTGAGTCGGAGGGACGAAATGAAAAACTGTTTTTT.

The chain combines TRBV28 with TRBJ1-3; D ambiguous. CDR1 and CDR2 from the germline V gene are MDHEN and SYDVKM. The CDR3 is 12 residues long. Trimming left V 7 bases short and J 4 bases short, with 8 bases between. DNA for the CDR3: TGTGCCAGCAACCTGAGGGGAAACACCATATATTTT. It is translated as CASNLRGNTIYF.

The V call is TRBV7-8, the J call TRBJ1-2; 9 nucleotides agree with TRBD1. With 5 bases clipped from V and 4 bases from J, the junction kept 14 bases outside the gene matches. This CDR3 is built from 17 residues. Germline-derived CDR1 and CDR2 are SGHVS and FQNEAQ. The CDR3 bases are TGTGCCAGCAGCCAGGGACAGGGAAAAGCCACTCTCTATGGCTACACCTTC. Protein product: CASSQGQGKATLYGYTF.

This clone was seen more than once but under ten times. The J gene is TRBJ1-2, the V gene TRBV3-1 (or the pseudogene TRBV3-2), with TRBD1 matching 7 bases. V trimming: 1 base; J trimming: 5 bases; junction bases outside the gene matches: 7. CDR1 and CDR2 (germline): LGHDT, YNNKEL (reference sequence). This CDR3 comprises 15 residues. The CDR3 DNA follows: TGTGCCAGCAGCCAAGGCTCGACAGGGCTTTATGGCTACACCTTC. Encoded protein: CASSQGSTGLYGYTF.

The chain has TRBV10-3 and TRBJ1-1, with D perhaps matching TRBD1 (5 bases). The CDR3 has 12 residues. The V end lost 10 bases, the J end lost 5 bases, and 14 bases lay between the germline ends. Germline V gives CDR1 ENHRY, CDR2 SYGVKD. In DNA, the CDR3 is TGTGCCACCGAAGACTCAGGGACTGAAGCTTTCTTT. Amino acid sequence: CATEDSGTEAFF.

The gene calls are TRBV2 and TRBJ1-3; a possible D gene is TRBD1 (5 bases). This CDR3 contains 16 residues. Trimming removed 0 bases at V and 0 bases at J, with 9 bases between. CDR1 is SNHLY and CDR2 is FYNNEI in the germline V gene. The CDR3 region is CASSEAQAFSGNTIYF. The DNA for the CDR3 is TGTGCCAGCAGTGAAGCACAGGCGTTCTCTGGAAACACCATATATTTT.

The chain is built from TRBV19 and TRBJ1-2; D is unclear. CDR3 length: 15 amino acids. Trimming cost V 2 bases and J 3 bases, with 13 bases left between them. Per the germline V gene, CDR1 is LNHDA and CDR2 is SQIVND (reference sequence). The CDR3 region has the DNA TGTGCCAGTAGTATACCTAGCGCAAACGACTATGGCTACACCTTC. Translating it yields CASSIPSANDYGYTF.

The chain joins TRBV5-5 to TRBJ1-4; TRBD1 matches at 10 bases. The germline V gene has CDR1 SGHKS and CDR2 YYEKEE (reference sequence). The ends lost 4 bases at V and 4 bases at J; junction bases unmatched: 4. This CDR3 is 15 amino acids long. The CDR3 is CASSLGTGDNEKLFF. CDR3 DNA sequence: TGTGCCAGCAGCCTCGGGACAGGGGATAATGAAAAACTGTTTTTT.

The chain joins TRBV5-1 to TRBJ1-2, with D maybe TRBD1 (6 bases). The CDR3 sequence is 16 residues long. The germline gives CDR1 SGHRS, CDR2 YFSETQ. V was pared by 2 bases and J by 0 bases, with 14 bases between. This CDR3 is CASSFGDTGTNYGYTF. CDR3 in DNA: TGCGCCAGCAGCTTTGGCGACACAGGGACTAACTATGGCTACACCTTC.

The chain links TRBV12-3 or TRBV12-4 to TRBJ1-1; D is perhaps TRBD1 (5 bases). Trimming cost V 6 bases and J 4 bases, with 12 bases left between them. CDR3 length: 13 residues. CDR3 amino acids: CASRPRGITEAFF. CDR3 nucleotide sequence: TGTGCCAGCAGGCCACGGGGGATCACTGAAGCTTTCTTT.

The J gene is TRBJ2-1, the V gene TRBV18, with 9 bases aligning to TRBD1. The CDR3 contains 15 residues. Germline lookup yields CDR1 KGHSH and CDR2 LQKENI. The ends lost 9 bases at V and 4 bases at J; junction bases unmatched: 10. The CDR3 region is CASLPGTGTYNEQFF. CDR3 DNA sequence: TGTGCCAGTCTCCCTGGGACAGGGACATACAATGAGCAGTTCTTC. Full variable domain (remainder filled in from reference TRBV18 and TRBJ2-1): NAGVMQNPRHLVRRRGQEARLRCSPMKGHSHVYWYRQLPEEGLKFMVYLQKENIIDESGMPKERFSAEFPKEGPSILRIQQVVRGDSAAYFCASLPGTGTYNEQFFGPGTRLTVL.

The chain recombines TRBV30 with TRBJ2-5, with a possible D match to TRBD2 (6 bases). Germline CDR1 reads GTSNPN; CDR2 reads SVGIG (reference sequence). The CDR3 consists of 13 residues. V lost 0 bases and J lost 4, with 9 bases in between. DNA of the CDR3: TGTGCCTGGAGTGTACGGGGGACAGAGACCCAGTACTTC. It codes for CAWSVRGTETQYF.

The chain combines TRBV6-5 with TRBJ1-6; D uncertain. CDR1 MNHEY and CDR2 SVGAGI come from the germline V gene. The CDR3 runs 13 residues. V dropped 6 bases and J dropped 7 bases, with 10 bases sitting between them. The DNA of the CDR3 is TGTGCCAGCAGGAGCAGAGGAAATTCACCCCTCCACTTT. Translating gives CASRSRGNSPLHF.

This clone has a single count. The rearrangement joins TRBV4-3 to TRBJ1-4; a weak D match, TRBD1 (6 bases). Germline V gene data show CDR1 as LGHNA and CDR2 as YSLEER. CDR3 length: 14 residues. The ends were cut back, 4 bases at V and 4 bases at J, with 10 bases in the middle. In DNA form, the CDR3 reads TGCGCCAGCAGCCTAGGACAGCTTAATGAAAAACTGTTTTTT. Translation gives CASSLGQLNEKLFF.

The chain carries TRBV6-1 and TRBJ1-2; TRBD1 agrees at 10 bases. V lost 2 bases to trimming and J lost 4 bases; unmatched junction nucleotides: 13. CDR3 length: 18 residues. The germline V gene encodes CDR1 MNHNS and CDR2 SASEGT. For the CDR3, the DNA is TGTGCCAGCAGTGAAAATTTTAATCCGGGACAGGGGAGCTATGGCTACACCTTC. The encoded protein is CASSENFNPGQGSYGYTF.

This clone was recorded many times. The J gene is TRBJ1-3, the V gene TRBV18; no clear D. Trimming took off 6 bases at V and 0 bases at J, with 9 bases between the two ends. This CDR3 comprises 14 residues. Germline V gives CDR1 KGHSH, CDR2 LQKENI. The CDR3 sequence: CASSKAGSGNTIYF. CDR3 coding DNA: TGTGCCAGCTCCAAGGCAGGCTCTGGAAACACCATATATTTT.

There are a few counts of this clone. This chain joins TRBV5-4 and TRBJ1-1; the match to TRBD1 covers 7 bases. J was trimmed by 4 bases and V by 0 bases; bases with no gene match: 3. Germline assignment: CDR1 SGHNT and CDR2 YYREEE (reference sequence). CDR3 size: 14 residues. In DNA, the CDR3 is TGTGCCAGCAGCTTGGAGCCAGGGGGCACTGAAGCTTTCTTT. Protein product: CASSLEPGGTEAFF.